A selection of T cell receptor beta chains follows, all from one sample in a study of T cell responses to AZD1222 COVID-19 vaccine. Libraries were prepared by immunoSEQ multiplex PCR; TCRdb keeps only in-frame clonotypes and omits some of them. The sample shows 65,000 to 95,000 clones, roughly nine tenths of them seen only once. The sample consisted of peripheral blood, taken on day 0 of MenACWY control vaccination. All receptors derive from an adult in good health. Each CDR3 is given with its conserved first and last residue. Each record gives: J gene, clone size, V gene, D gene, CDR3 DNA, CDR3 protein. The D gene is left open where the match is weak. Where a row states a size, it is once, few, many or the class of an expanded clone; other rows omit it.

TRBJ2-7 - TRBV30 - TGTGCCTGGAGTGTACGTGTCGGAGTTTTCGAGCAGTACTTC CAWSVRVGVFEQYF
TRBJ2-7 - TRBV4-3 - TGCGCCAGCAGCCAAGATCTTGGCACTGCCTACGAGCAGTACTTC CASSQDLGTAYEQYF
TRBJ2-7 - TRBV3-1/TRBV3-2 - TGTGCCAGCAGCCAAGGGGGGACGACTGCCTACGAGCAGTACTTC CASSQGGTTAYEQYF
TRBJ2-4 - TRBV4-3 - TGCGCCAGCAGCCAAGATCCCAGCTCCACTCAGTACTTC CASSQDPSSTQYF
TRBJ1-1 - TRBV5-5 - TGTGCCAGCTCGCCCCTTTCGGGACAGAACACTGAAGCTTTCTTT CASSPLSGQNTEAFF
TRBJ2-7 - TRBV24-1 - TGTGCCACCAGTGCCGGATCTGGGGCCGGTGAGCAGTACTTC CATSAGSGAGEQYF
TRBJ2-7 - TRBV5-1 - TGCGCCAGCAGCTTGGGGGGGTCCCTCAACGAGGGGGAGCAGTACTTC CASSLGGSLNEGEQYF
TRBJ1-1 - TRBV6-5 - TGTGCCAGCAGTTACTCAGGGACGGTGAACACTGAAGCTTTCTTT CASSYSGTVNTEAFF
TRBJ2-7 - TRBV19 - TGTGCCAGTAGTCAACAACAGGGATTCGAGCAGTACTTC CASSQQQGFEQYF
TRBJ2-2 - TRBV23-1 TRBD1 TGCGCCAGCAGTCAATCTGGGGACAGGGCGAACACCGGGGAGCTGTTTTTT CASSQSGDRANTGELFF
TRBJ1-6 - TRBV10-2 TRBD1 TGCGCCAGCAGTGAGTCAGTGACAGGGCAGAATTCACCCCTCCACTTT CASSESVTGQNSPLHF
TRBJ1-2 - TRBV3-1/TRBV3-2 TRBD1 TGTGCCAGCAGCCCTACCCGGACAGGTTCGAATGGCTACACCTTC CASSPTRTGSNGYTF
TRBJ1-1 once TRBV29-1 TRBD1 TGCAGCGTTGGACAGGGGGCCCATTCTGGCACTGAAGCTTTCTTT CSVGQGAHSGTEAFF
TRBJ2-5 - TRBV7-9 - TGTGCCAGCAGCGGGGAGACCCAGTACTTC CASSGETQYF
TRBJ2-7 once TRBV5-3 TRBD1 TGTGCCAGAAGCTACACCGGGACAGGTATTAAAAGGCTGGGTTACGAGCAGTACTTC CARSYTGTGIKRLGYEQYF
TRBJ1-5 - TRBV7-2 - TGTGCCAGCAGCCGACGGGTAAATCAGCCCCAGCATTTT CASSRRVNQPQHF
TRBJ1-4 - TRBV28 TRBD1 TGTGCCATCCGGGACAGGGATTTCGAAAAACTGTTTTTT CAIRDRDFEKLFF
TRBJ2-7 - TRBV28 TRBD1 TGTGCCAGCAGTTTCCTGACAGGGACCTACGAGCAGTACTTC CASSFLTGTYEQYF
TRBJ1-2 - TRBV11-2 - TGTGCCAGCAGCTCCCAGGGACCCTATGGCTACACCTTC CASSSQGPYGYTF
TRBJ2-5 - TRBV6-2/TRBV6-3 TRBD1 TGTGCCAGCAGCCGGGGACAGGGGTCAGAGACCCAGTACTTC CASSRGQGSETQYF
TRBJ2-1 - TRBV18 TRBD1 TGTGCCAGCTCACCGGGACAGGGTGCGTACAATGAGCAGTTCTTC CASSPGQGAYNEQFF
TRBJ1-6 - TRBV19 - TGTGCCAGTAGTATCACACAGGGCAGCGGTTCACCCCTCCACTTT CASSITQGSGSPLHF
TRBJ1-2 - TRBV6-1 - TGTGCCAGCAGTGAAGTGAAGGAGGATGGCTACACCTTC CASSEVKEDGYTF
TRBJ1-1 - TRBV1 - TGCACCAGCAGCCTTCGGGACTTTTACACTGAAGCTTTCTTT CTSSLRDFYTEAFF
TRBJ2-3 - TRBV7-3 TRBD1 TGTGCCAGCGGGACAGGGTCCATAGATACGCAGTATTTT CASGTGSIDTQYF